This entry lists 20 T cell receptor beta chains sequenced from one sample in a study of T-cell reconstitution after alpha-beta-depleted transplantation in children. It was with unique molecular identifiers that the TCRbeta library was prepared. A single record per CDR3 protein comes from TCRdb applying MiXCR to the PCR reads. Altogether 700,000 to 950,000 distinct CDR3 sequences are present, roughly 16% being singletons, with the ten largest covering around 5%. Sequences were derived from PBMCs, mostly from graft donor cells, sampled 360 days after TCRalphabeta/CD19-depleted stem cell transplant. These receptors all come from a male patient younger than 18 who had a stem cell transplant for acute lymphoblastic leukemia, so the T cells may come from the graft donor.

Concerning this clonotype: This is likely a read error, given that the CDR3 carries no conserved phenylalanine or tryptophan at its end. J is TRBJ1-2 and V is TRBV12-3 or TRBV12-4; D remains unclear. Trimming shortened V by 5 bases and J by 0 bases, and 10 bases separated the two germline ends. The CDR3 is 14 residues long. The CDR3 region is CASSKGMANYGYTC. CDR3 sequence (DNA): TGTGCCAGCAGTAAGGGTATGGCTAACTATGGCTACACCTGC.

The rearrangement links TRBV5-1 to TRBJ2-3, with TRBD1 as a possible D gene (6 bases). The V gene lost 1 base and the J gene lost 5 bases, with 17 bases spanning the gap. This CDR3 spans 16 amino acids. The germline gives CDR1 SGHRS, CDR2 YFSETQ. CDR3 loop: CASSLRGSKFRDTQYF. The CDR3 region has the DNA TGCGCCAGCAGCTTGAGGGGGAGTAAGTTCAGAGATACGCAGTATTTT.

This chain uses TRBV14 with TRBJ2-7, with D uncertain. The CDR3 spans 13 residues. From germline, CDR1 is SGHDN and CDR2 FVKESK. Trimming took 0 bases from V and 13 from J, leaving 16 bases between them. In nucleotides, the CDR3 is TGTGCCAGCAGCCAAGAAAGTTACCGACGTTCATACTTC. Its translation: CASSQESYRRSYF.

Only a few counts were recorded for this clonotype. This chain joins TRBV6-6 and TRBJ1-2, with 7 bases that match TRBD1. Germline CDR1 MNHNY, CDR2 SVGAGI (reference sequence). This CDR3 contains 12 residues. The V gene end was trimmed by 7 bases and the J gene end by 4 bases; junction bases not matched to a gene: 3. The CDR3 DNA sequence: TGTGCCAGCAAGGACAGGAGCTATGGCTACACCTTC. Translation gives CASKDRSYGYTF.

This clonotype appeared a few times. This sequence joins TRBV5-1 and TRBJ2-1; tentatively, D is TRBD1 (6 bases). V lost 1 base and J 8 bases, leaving 19 bases between the germline ends. Germline V CDR1 and CDR2: SGHRS, YFSETQ. The CDR3 has 16 residues. The CDR3 sequence: CASSLLWDTSRDEQFF. The CDR3 region has the DNA TGCGCCAGCAGCTTGTTGTGGGACACATCTCGGGATGAGCAGTTCTTC.

The genes are TRBV2 and TRBJ1-2; 7 positions match TRBD1. CDR1 SNHLY and CDR2 FYNNEI come from the germline V gene. V dropped 7 bases and J dropped 4; count of bases not matched to a gene: 3. There are 12 residues in the CDR3. CDR3 DNA sequence: TGTGCCAGCACCGGGACAGTCTATGGCTACACCTTC. Protein product: CASTGTVYGYTF. Full variable domain (missing parts from reference TRBV2 and TRBJ1-2): EPEVTQTPSHQVTQMGQEVILRCVPISNHLYFYWYRQILGQKVEFLVSFYNNEISEKSEIFDDQFSVERPDGSNFTLKIRSTKLEDSAMYFCASTGTVYGYTFGSGTRLTVV.

The table lists this clonotype with a few counts. The J gene is TRBJ2-7, the V gene TRBV24-1, with D perhaps being TRBD1 or TRBD2 (5 bases each). Germline V CDR1 and CDR2: KGHDR, SFDVKD. V shed 4 bases and J shed 8 bases, with 8 bases lying between them. CDR3 length: 11 amino acids. The CDR3 DNA sequence: TGTGCCACCAGTGAAACGGGGCAGCAGTACTTC. This gives the protein CATSETGQQYF.

This clonotype was picked up a small number of times. The V gene is TRBV10-3, the J gene TRBJ2-1; 10 bases map to TRBD2. V was pared by 4 bases and J by 3 bases, with 6 bases of the junction left unmatched. CDR3 size: 16 residues. Germline V CDR1 and CDR2: ENHRY, SYGVKD. CDR3 region: CAISGSSGRGYNEQFF. DNA for the CDR3: TGTGCCATCAGTGGGTCAAGCGGGAGGGGCTACAATGAGCAGTTCTTC.

This chain connects TRBV5-5 to TRBJ1-1; D gene ambiguous. The CDR3 loop spans 16 amino acids. V was pared by 1 base and J by 5 bases, with 18 bases between. Germline V gene lookup returns CDR1 SGHKS and CDR2 YYEKEE (reference sequence). CDR3 region: CASSLIGIGAQTEAFF. In nucleotides, the CDR3 is TGTGCCAGCAGCTTGATTGGGATCGGAGCACAAACTGAAGCTTTCTTT.

This clonotype was detected only a few times. J is TRBJ2-1 and V is TRBV24-1; 7 bases agree with TRBD2. With 3 bases clipped from V and 3 bases from J, the junction kept 7 bases outside the gene matches. Germline V CDR1 and CDR2: KGHDR, SFDVKD. The CDR3 contains 16 residues. Here the CDR3 reads CATSDRSGTNYNEQFF. CDR3 nucleotides: TGTGCCACCAGTGATCGAAGCGGGACCAACTACAATGAGCAGTTCTTC.

The table lists this clonotype with a few counts. The genes are TRBV9 and TRBJ2-3; possible D gene TRBD2, 6 bases. There are 15 residues in the CDR3. Germline CDR1 reads SGDLS; CDR2 reads YYNGEE. V lost 4 bases to trimming and J lost 0 bases, with 12 bases between them. For the CDR3, the DNA is TGTGCCAGCAGCCCTCCGACTAGTAGCACAGATACGCAGTATTTT. It translates to CASSPPTSSTDTQYF.

The V and J genes are TRBV29-1 and TRBJ2-1; D is ambiguous. The V end was cut by 2 bases, the J end by 7 bases, with 9 bases between. CDR3 length equals 12 residues. The germline gives CDR1 SQVTM, CDR2 ANQGSEA. Here the CDR3 reads CSVERQVNEQFF. The CDR3 nucleotides are TGCAGCGTTGAAAGGCAGGTTAATGAGCAGTTCTTC.

The CDR3: CASSPPLDYEQFF. The DNA of the CDR3 is TGTGCCAGCAGCCCCCCACTAGACTATGAGCAGTTCTTC. The V and J genes are TRBV7-9 and TRBJ2-1; D possibly corresponds to TRBD2 (5 bases). CDR1 is SEHNR, CDR2 FQNEAQ, per germline (reference sequence). V was pared by 5 bases and J by 8 bases, with 13 bases between. The CDR3 covers 13 residues. The whole variable domain, remainder taken from reference TRBV7-9 and TRBJ2-1, is DTGVSQNPRHKITKRGQNVTFRCDPISEHNRLYWYRQTLGQGPEFLTYFQNEAQLEKSRLLSDRFSAERPKGSFSTLEIQRTEQGDSAMYLCASSPPLDYEQFFGPGTRLTVL.

This clonotype was seen many times. The chain couples TRBV25-1 to TRBJ2-1; D remains ambiguous. The CDR3 runs to 13 residues. From germline, CDR1 is MGHDK and CDR2 SYGVNS. Trimming removed 1 base at V and 6 bases at J, with 7 bases between. The CDR3 DNA reads TGTGCCAGCAGTGAATGGCGGTCCAATGAGCAGTTCTTC. Translated, it gives CASSEWRSNEQFF.

This chain uses TRBV6-2 or TRBV6-3 with TRBJ2-3; 8 bases are shared with TRBD1. CDR1 MNHEY and CDR2 SVGEGT come from the germline V gene. The CDR3 has 14 amino acids. Losses at the gene ends were 0 bases for V and 7 bases for J; bases not matched to a gene: 3. The CDR3 is CASSYSRTGHTQYF. DNA for the CDR3: TGTGCCAGCAGTTACTCCCGGACAGGGCATACGCAGTATTTT.

The rearrangement joins TRBV7-8 to TRBJ1-1, with TRBD1 as a possible D gene (6 bases). The CDR3 totals 14 residues. Trimming pared 8 bases from V and 4 bases from J, leaving 17 bases between. Germline V lookup: CDR1 SGHVS, CDR2 FQNEAQ. CDR3 sequence (DNA): TGTGCCAGCTTCATACAGGGAGGCGGCACTGAAGCTTTCTTT. Translating it yields CASFIQGGGTEAFF. Full variable domain (outside the CDR3, taken from reference TRBV7-8 and TRBJ1-1): GAGVSQSPRYKVAKRGQDVALRCDPISGHVSLFWYQQALGQGPEFLTYFQNEAQLDKSGLPSDRFFAERPEGSVSTLKIQRTQQEDSAVYLCASFIQGGGTEAFFGQGTRLTVV.

This chain uses TRBV5-1 with TRBJ2-1; D is uncertain. The CDR3 runs 14 residues. The germline V gene encodes CDR1 SGHRS and CDR2 YFSETQ. V lost 0 bases and J lost 5, with 9 bases in between. CDR3 protein: CASSLGVAHNEQFF. CDR3 DNA sequence: TGCGCCAGCAGCTTGGGGGTAGCCCACAATGAGCAGTTCTTC.

This clonotype was seen many times. The V gene is TRBV7-8, the J gene TRBJ2-1, with TRBD2 identical over 10 bases. Trimming cost V 10 bases and J 10 bases; bases outside gene matches: 13. CDR1 and CDR2 from the germline V gene are SGHVS and FQNEAQ. This CDR3 has 14 residues. The CDR3 DNA reads TGTGCCACTACCACCCTAGCGGGAGTCTGGGAGCAGTTCTTC. Its protein product is CATTTLAGVWEQFF.

The V gene is TRBV7-9, the J gene TRBJ1-3; D may be TRBD1 (6 bases). V lost 4 bases, J lost 0 bases, and 10 bases lay in between. The CDR3 spans 15 residues. The V gene's germline CDR1 is SEHNR and CDR2 FQNEAQ (reference sequence). The CDR3 DNA reads TGTGCCAGCAGCTCCGGGACATACTCTGGAAACACCATATATTTT. As protein: CASSSGTYSGNTIYF.

The table lists this clonotype with many counts. This chain uses TRBV12-3 or TRBV12-4 with TRBJ2-5, with TRBD1 matching over 9 bases. The ends lost 6 bases at V and 5 bases at J; junction bases unmatched: 4. CDR3 size: 13 residues. The CDR3 DNA sequence: TGTGCCAGCAGGCGGACAGGGGTCGAGACCCAGTACTTC. This translates into CASRRTGVETQYF.